Sequencing of this T cell receptor beta chain was carried out in a study of regulatory and conventional T cells in RAG deficiency. With regard to this clone: Its specificity is unknown.

Using immunoSEQ multiplex PCR, the repertoire was profiled, and TCRdb retains in-frame clones only, with some absent. The table records roughly 35,000 clones, more than 75% of them present only once. The trim removed 8 bases at V and 4 bases at J, leaving 5 bases unmatched. CDR1 and CDR2 (germline): MNHNY, SVGAGI (reference sequence). The CDR3 is made up of 13 amino acids. Study observations and caveats: Shorter CDR3s in all patient subsets; >75% Treg-Tconv overlap in Omenn. In Omenn syndrome, sorted "Tregs" may be peripherally activated cells. Shannon entropy was markedly lower and Simpson indices higher in RAG-deficient patients than control T-cell subsets.

Conventional CD4+ T cells were sorted from blood as CD25-low CD127-high cells. These same data were also listed under a study on regulatory T cells. From that paper: The PCR used 52 TRBV and 13 TRBJ primers. Patient repertoires had restricted TRB V-J pairs and skewed V and J usage, most in Tregs.

This receptor was obtained from a human donor in good health. The chain is built from TRBV6-6 and TRBJ1-1; 9 bases fit TRBD1. Sequenced material: CD4+ effector T cells sorted from blood. The CDR3 here is CASGDRVGTEAFF. The CDR3 coding sequence is TGTGCCAGCGGGGACAGGGTAGGCACTGAAGCTTTCTTT.